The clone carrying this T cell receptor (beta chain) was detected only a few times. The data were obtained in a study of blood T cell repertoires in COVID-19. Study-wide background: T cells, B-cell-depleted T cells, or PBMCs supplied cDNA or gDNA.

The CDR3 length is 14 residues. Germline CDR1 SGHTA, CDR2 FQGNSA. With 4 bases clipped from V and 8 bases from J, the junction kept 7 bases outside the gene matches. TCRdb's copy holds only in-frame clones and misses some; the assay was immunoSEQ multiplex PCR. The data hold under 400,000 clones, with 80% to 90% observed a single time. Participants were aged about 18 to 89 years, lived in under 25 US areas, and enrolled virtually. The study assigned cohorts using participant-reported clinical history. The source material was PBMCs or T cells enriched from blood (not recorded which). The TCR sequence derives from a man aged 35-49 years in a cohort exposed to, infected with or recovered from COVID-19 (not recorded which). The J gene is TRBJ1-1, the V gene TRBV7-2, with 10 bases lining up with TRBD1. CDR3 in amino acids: CASSWTGGSPEAFF. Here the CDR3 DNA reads TGTGCCAGCAGCTGGACAGGGGGTTCCCCCGAAGCTTTCTTT.